Below are 22 T cell receptor beta chains sequenced from a single sample in a study of radiation and T cells in renal cell carcinoma. The table came from immunoSEQ multiplex PCR; TCRdb's copy has only in-frame clones and leaves some out. The data contain over 15,000 clones, 45% to 70% of them singletons. Treatment given: 15 Gy SBRT to primary tumor, nephrectomy 4 weeks later. Source: tumor tissue, taken from a patient whose treatment included radiotherapy and nephrectomy. Receptors originate from a man between 50 and 59 years old with renal cell carcinoma.

The V call is TRBV4-1, the J call TRBJ2-7, with 8 bases aligning to TRBD1. The CDR3 consists of 15 residues. V was clipped by 2 bases and J by 4 bases; unmatched bases: 7. CDR1 is MGHRA and CDR2 is YSYEKL in the germline V gene. CDR3 sequence (DNA): TGCGCCAGCAGCCAACGTTCAGGGGGCACATACGAGCAGTACTTC. It specifies CASSQRSGGTYEQYF.

The rearrangement joins TRBV2 to TRBJ1-1, with 10 positions matching TRBD1. CDR1 and CDR2 from the germline V gene are SNHLY and FYNNEI. Trimming at V came to 6 bases and at J to 6 bases, leaving 10 bases not matched to a gene. The length of the CDR3 is 15 residues. The CDR3 region is CASRPWDRGVSEAFF. In DNA, the CDR3 is TGTGCCAGCAGGCCCTGGGACAGGGGCGTCTCTGAAGCTTTCTTT.

The J gene is TRBJ1-2, the V gene TRBV4-3; D remains unclear. From germline, CDR1 is LGHNA and CDR2 YSLEER. This CDR3 region has 14 residues. V dropped 0 bases and J dropped 4 bases, with 9 bases sitting between them. Written as DNA, the CDR3 is TGCGCCAGCAGCCAAGATCCAACCCGCTATGGCTACACCTTC. As protein: CASSQDPTRYGYTF.

The chain links TRBV9 to TRBJ1-6; D gene uncertain. There are 13 residues in the CDR3. Germline lookup yields CDR1 SGDLS and CDR2 YYNGEE. With 3 bases removed from V and 8 bases from J, the gap between germline ends came to 9 bases. CDR3 amino acids: CASSAGSDSPLHF. CDR3 nucleotide sequence: TGTGCCAGCAGCGCGGGGTCTGATTCACCCCTCCACTTT.

V usage is TRBV11-2 and J usage is TRBJ2-3; 9 nucleotides agree with TRBD1. The CDR3 extends over 14 amino acids. Per germline, CDR1 SGHAT and CDR2 FQNNGV. The V and J ends lost 5 bases and 3 bases, in that order; junction bases with no gene match: 3. The CDR3 DNA is TGTGCCAGCAGCCGGGACAGGGTTACAGATACGCAGTATTTT. Protein: CASSRDRVTDTQYF.

The chain couples TRBV7-9 to TRBJ2-7; TRBD1 agrees at 9 bases. The ends lost 4 bases at V and 3 bases at J; junction bases unmatched: 7. CDR3 length: 15 residues. The germline V gene encodes CDR1 SEHNR and CDR2 FQNEAQ (reference sequence). The CDR3 DNA sequence: TGTGCCAGCAGCTCGAGGACAGGGGTGTTCTACGAGCAGTACTTC. This sequence encodes CASSSRTGVFYEQYF. Complete variable domain (other parts from reference TRBV7-9 and TRBJ2-7): DTGVSQNPRHKITKRGQNVTFRCDPISEHNRLYWYRQTLGQGPEFLTYFQNEAQLEKSRLLSDRFSAERPKGSFSTLEIQRTEQGDSAMYLCASSSRTGVFYEQYFGPGTRLTVT.

The chain links TRBV14 to TRBJ2-1; TRBD2 matches at 10 bases. The germline V gene encodes CDR1 SGHDN and CDR2 FVKESK. The CDR3 is 18 amino acids. Germline trimming cut 3 bases from V and 7 bases from J; bases unmatched to any gene: 15. The DNA for the CDR3 is TGTGCCAGCAGCCACCGGCTAGCGGGGGCTCCAAGGGGGAATGAGCAGTTCTTC. Protein: CASSHRLAGAPRGNEQFF.

The chain employs TRBV27 and TRBJ2-5; D may be TRBD1 or TRBD2 (5 bases each). Between the trimmed V and J ends, which lost 7 bases and 5 bases, there was a span of 20 bases. This CDR3 is built from 15 residues. The germline V gene has CDR1 MNHEY and CDR2 SMNVEV (reference sequence). The CDR3 nucleotides are TGTGCCAGCAAAAAGGGCAATGTGGGGGACGAGACCCAGTACTTC. It translates to CASKKGNVGDETQYF.

The rearrangement uses TRBV7-2 and TRBJ1-3, with D tentatively TRBD1 (6 bases). Trimming left V 5 bases short and J 4 bases short, with 18 bases between. Germline CDR1 and CDR2: SGHTA and FQGNSA. The CDR3 is 16 residues long. Here the CDR3 DNA reads TGTGCCAGCAGCCCCCGAGCGGGGGGGACAGGAAACACCATATATTTT. This codes for CASSPRAGGTGNTIYF.

This clone was recorded many times. The V call is TRBV2, the J call TRBJ1-2, with D maybe TRBD1 (6 bases). CDR3 size: 12 residues. Germline CDR1 and CDR2: SNHLY and FYNNEI. The V gene lost 6 bases and the J gene lost 8 bases, with 13 bases spanning the gap. The CDR3: CASSTGALGYTF. DNA for the CDR3: TGTGCCAGCAGCACGGGGGCCTTAGGCTACACCTTC.

This clone has only a few counts. The rearrangement joins TRBV7-2 to TRBJ2-5; 7 bases align to TRBD1. The CDR3 length is 15 residues. V lost 0 bases and J lost 5; bases outside the gene matches: 6. CDR1 and CDR2 (germline): SGHTA, FQGNSA. The CDR3 loop reads CASSLARQGGETQYF. In DNA form, the CDR3 reads TGTGCCAGCAGCTTAGCCCGACAGGGCGGCGAGACCCAGTACTTC.

This chain joins TRBV7-9 and TRBJ1-2, with 9 bases that match TRBD1. The J segment lost 6 bases and the V segment lost 3 bases, leaving 8 bases of the junction unmatched. CDR3 length equals 15 residues. Germline V CDR1 and CDR2: SEHNR, FQNEAQ (reference sequence). The CDR3 bases are TGTGCCAGCAGCTTGAACAGGGGGCCCGTGGATGGCTACACCTTC. Translation gives CASSLNRGPVDGYTF.

The V and J genes are TRBV6-5 and TRBJ1-2; TRBD1 might be the D (6 bases). Germline V CDR1 and CDR2: MNHEY, SVGAGI. Trimming removed 2 bases at V and 4 bases at J, with 14 bases between. This CDR3 comprises 15 residues. CDR3 residues: CASSYTGTLPYGYTF. The CDR3 region has the DNA TGTGCCAGCAGTTACACCGGGACACTACCCTATGGCTACACCTTC.

This clone is classed as medium-sized (0.01 to 0.1%). This chain uses TRBV7-2 with TRBJ1-2, with 8 bases matching TRBD1. Germline lookup yields CDR1 SGHTA and CDR2 FQGNSA. The junction had 12 bases not matched to a gene; V was cut back by 2 bases and J by 4 bases. CDR3 size: 17 residues. For the CDR3, the DNA is TGTGCCAGCAGCTTAACCGAGGCAGGGGGCAGGGCCTATGGCTACACCTTC. Protein sequence: CASSLTEAGGRAYGYTF.

This clone came up once. V and J are TRBV5-1 and TRBJ2-3; 9 bases line up with TRBD2. The germline gives CDR1 SGHRS, CDR2 YFSETQ. V shed 4 bases and J 6 bases; nucleotides not matched to a gene: 15. The CDR3 length is 17 residues. CDR3 residues: CASSPGKGGGRADTQYF. The CDR3 region has the DNA TGCGCCAGCAGCCCTGGTAAGGGCGGCGGGAGGGCCGATACGCAGTATTTT. The full variable domain, with the rest looked up from reference TRBV5-1 and TRBJ2-3, is KAGVTQTPRYLIKTRGQQVTLSCSPISGHRSVSWYQQTPGQGLQFLFEYFSETQRNKGNFPGRFSGRQFSNSRSEMNVSTLELGDSALYLCASSPGKGGGRADTQYFGPGTRLTVL.

The genes are TRBV4-2 and TRBJ2-2; 9 nucleotides match TRBD2. The CDR3 sequence is 16 residues long. The germline CDR1 and CDR2 sequences are LGHNA and YNFKEQ. V shed 5 bases, J shed 3 bases, and the junction held 7 bases outside the gene matches. CDR3 bases: TGTGCCAGCAGCGCCCAGATAGCGGGGGACACCGGGGAGCTGTTTTTT. Its protein is CASSAQIAGDTGELFF.

The chain uses TRBV5-1 and TRBJ1-2; D gene unclear. Germline values: CDR1 SGHRS, CDR2 YFSETQ. V lost 3 bases to trimming and J lost 8 bases, with 17 bases between them. This CDR3 is built from 14 residues. This CDR3 reads CASSSDPVGTGYTF. The CDR3 nucleotides read TGCGCCAGCAGCTCCGACCCGGTTGGTACCGGCTACACCTTC.

In this sample, this clone turned up a few times. V gene TRBV7-9 combines with J gene TRBJ1-1; 8 nucleotides line up with TRBD1. The CDR3 loop spans 17 amino acids. V lost 4 bases, J lost 5 bases, and 15 bases stayed unmatched. Germline V CDR1 and CDR2: SEHNR, FQNEAQ (reference sequence). CDR3 in DNA: TGTGCCAGCAGCTCTCCACCGAAGACAGGGGCGTGGACTGAAGCTTTCTTT. Its protein is CASSSPPKTGAWTEAFF. Together with reference TRBV7-9 and TRBJ1-1, the CDR3 gives the full variable domain: DTGVSQNPRHKITKRGQNVTFRCDPISEHNRLYWYRQTLGQGPEFLTYFQNEAQLEKSRLLSDRFSAERPKGSFSTLEIQRTEQGDSAMYLCASSSPPKTGAWTEAFFGQGTRLTVV.

CDR3 coding DNA: TGTGCCAGTAGTATAGATCGGGGGCATCAGCCCCAGCATTTT. Translating it yields CASSIDRGHQPQHF. V gene TRBV19 combines with J gene TRBJ1-5, with a weak D call TRBD1 (6 bases). Germline V CDR1 and CDR2: LNHDA, SQIVND (reference sequence). This CDR3 region has 14 residues. V was shortened by 0 bases and J by 5 bases, with 8 bases between the two germline ends.

The CDR3 DNA reads TGCGCCAGCAGCCCGAACGGACAGGGGGATGGCTACACCTTC. As protein: CASSPNGQGDGYTF. This chain uses TRBV4-1 with TRBJ1-2, with 10 bases matching TRBD1. Trimming cost V 4 bases and J 6 bases; bases outside gene matches: 5. The CDR3 contains 14 residues. CDR1 and CDR2 (germline): MGHRA, YSYEKL.

The rearrangement joins TRBV11-3 to TRBJ1-3; D unresolved. There are 13 residues in the CDR3. Germline V gene lookup returns CDR1 SGHNT and CDR2 YENEEA. V gave up 5 bases and J gave up 1 base, with 6 bases separating them. In DNA form, the CDR3 reads TGTGCCAGCAGCGAAGGGTCTGGAAACACCATATATTTT. Translating gives CASSEGSGNTIYF.

V and J are TRBV20-1 and TRBJ2-3, with D tentatively TRBD2 (6 bases). The CDR3 runs 11 residues. The germline CDR1 and CDR2 sequences are DFQATT and SNEGSKA (reference sequence). Between the trimmed V and J ends, which lost 6 bases and 3 bases, there was a span of 7 bases. CDR3 amino acids: CSAGTTDTQYF. CDR3 nucleotide sequence: TGCAGTGCCGGGACTACAGATACGCAGTATTTT.